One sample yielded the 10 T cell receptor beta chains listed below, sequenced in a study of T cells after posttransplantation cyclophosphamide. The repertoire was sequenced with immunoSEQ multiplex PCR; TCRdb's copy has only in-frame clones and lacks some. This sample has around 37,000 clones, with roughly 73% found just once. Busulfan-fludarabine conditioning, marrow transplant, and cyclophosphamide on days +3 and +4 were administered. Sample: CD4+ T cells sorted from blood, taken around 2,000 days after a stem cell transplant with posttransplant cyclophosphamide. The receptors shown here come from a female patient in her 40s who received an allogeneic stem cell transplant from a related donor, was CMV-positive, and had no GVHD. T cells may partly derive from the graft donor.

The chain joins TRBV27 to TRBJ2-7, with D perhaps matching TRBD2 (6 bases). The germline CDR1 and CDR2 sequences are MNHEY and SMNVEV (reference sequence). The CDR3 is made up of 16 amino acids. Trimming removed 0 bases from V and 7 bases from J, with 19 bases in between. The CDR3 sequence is CASSLSAGNPTIEQYF. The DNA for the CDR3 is TGTGCCAGCAGTTTATCGGCGGGGAACCCTACAATTGAGCAGTACTTC.

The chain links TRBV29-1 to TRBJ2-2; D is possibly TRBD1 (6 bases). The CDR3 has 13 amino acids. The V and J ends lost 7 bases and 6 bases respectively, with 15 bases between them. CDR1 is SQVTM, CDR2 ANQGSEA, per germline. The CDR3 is CSGWKQGAGELFF. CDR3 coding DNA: TGCAGCGGGTGGAAACAGGGCGCCGGGGAGCTGTTTTTT.

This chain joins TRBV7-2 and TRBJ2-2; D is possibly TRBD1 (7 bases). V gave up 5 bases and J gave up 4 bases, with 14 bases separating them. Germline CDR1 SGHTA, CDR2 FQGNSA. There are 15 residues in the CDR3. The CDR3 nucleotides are TGTGCCAGCAGCCCCCGACAGGGAGGCACCGGGGAGCTGTTTTTT. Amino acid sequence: CASSPRQGGTGELFF.

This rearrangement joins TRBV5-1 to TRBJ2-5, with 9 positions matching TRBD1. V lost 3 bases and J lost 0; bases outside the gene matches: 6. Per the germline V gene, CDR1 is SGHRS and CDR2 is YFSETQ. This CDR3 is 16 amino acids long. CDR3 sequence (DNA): TGCGCCAGCAGCTCCACAAGGGACAGGGACCAAGAGACCCAGTACTTC. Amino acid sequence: CASSSTRDRDQETQYF.

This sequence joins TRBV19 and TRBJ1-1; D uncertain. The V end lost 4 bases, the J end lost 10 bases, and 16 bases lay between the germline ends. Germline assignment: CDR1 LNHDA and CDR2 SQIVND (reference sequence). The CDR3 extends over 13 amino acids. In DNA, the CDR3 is TGTGCCAGTAGTACACGTTCCCAACGGGGAGCTTTCTTT. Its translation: CASSTRSQRGAFF.

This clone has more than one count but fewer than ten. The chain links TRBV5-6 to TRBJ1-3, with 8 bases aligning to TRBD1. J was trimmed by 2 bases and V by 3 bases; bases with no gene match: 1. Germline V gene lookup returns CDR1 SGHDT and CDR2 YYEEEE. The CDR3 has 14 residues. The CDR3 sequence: CASSSQGAGNTIYF. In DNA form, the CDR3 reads TGTGCCAGCAGCTCACAGGGGGCTGGAAACACCATATATTTT.

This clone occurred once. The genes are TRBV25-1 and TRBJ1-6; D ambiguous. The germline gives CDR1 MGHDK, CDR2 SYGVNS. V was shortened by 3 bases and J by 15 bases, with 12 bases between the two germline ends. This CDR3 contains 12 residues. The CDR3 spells CASSEIGGNLHF. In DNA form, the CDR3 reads TGTGCCAGCAGTGAGATAGGAGGGAACCTCCACTTT. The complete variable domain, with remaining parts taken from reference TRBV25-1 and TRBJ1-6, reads EADIYQTPRYLVIGTGKKITLECSQTMGHDKMYWYQQDPGMELHLIHYSYGVNSTEKGDLSSESTVSRIRTEHFPLTLESARPSHTSQYLCASSEIGGNLHFGNGTRLTVT.

The CDR3 sequence is CASSQEGQAASLTTNEKLFF. CDR3 nucleotides: TGTGCCAGCAGCCAAGAGGGACAGGCCGCTTCACTTACAACTAATGAAAAACTGTTTTTT. The rearrangement uses TRBV4-2 and TRBJ1-4, with TRBD1 matching over 8 bases. J lost 0 bases, V lost 0 bases, and 12 bases had no gene match. Germline CDR1 and CDR2: LGHNA and YNFKEQ. This CDR3 has 20 amino acids.

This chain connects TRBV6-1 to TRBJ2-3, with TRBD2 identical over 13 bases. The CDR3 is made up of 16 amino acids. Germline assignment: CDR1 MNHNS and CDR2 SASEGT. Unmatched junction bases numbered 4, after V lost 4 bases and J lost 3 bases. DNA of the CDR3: TGTGCCAGCAGTGTGACTAGCGGGGGGAAAACAGATACGCAGTATTTT. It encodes CASSVTSGGKTDTQYF.

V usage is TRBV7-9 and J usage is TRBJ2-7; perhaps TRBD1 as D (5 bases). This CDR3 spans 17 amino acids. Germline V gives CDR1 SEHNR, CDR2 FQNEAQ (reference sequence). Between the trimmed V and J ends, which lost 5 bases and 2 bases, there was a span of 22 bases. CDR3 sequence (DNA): TGTGCCAGCAGCCCTTATCGCCGGGCAGGGTCGCCCTACGAGCAGTACTTC. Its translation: CASSPYRRAGSPYEQYF.